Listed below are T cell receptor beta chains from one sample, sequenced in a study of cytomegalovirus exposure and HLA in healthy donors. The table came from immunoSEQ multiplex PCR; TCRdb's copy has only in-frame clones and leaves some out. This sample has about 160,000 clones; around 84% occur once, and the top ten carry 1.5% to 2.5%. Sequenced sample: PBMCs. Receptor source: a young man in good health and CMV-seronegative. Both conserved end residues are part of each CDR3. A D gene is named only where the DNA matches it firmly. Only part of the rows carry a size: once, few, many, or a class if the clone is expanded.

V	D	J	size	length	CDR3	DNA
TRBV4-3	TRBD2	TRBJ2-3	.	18	CASSQDAAVAGVPDTQYF	TGCGCCAGCAGCCAAGATGCGGCGGTAGCGGGAGTCCCAGATACGCAGTATTTT
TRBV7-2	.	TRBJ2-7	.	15	CASSPPGTGSYEQYF	TGTGCCAGCAGCCCTCCCGGGACTGGCTCCTACGAGCAGTACTTC
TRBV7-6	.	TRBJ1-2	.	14	CASSSLEGPYGYTF	TGTGCCAGCAGCTCCCTGGAGGGGCCCTATGGCTACACCTTC
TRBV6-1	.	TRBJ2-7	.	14	CASNGVSLSYEQYF	TGTGCCAGCAACGGGGTCTCCCTTTCCTACGAGCAGTACTTC
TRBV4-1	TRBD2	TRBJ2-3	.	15	CASSQERAGGLTQYF	TGCGCCAGCAGCCAGGAACGGGCGGGGGGGCTTACGCAGTATTTT
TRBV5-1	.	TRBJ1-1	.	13	CASDSGSNTEAFF	TGCGCCAGCGACTCAGGGTCGAACACTGAAGCTTTCTTT
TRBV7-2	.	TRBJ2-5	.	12	CASSLDRETQYF	TGTGCCAGCAGCTTAGATCGGGAGACCCAGTACTTC
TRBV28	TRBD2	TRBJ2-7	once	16	CASSFREAGSNYEQYF	TGTGCCAGCAGTTTTAGGGAAGCGGGATCGAACTACGAGCAGTACTTC
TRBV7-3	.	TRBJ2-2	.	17	CASSLGRSLSLTGELFF	TGTGCCAGCAGCCTCGGTCGATCTCTGAGTCTTACCGGGGAGCTGTTTTTT
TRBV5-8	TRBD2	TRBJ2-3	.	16	CASRLGLAGEWYTQYF	TGTGCCAGCAGGTTGGGACTAGCGGGAGAATGGTATACGCAGTATTTT
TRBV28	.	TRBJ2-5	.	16	CAQDPGTRDYQETQYF	TGTGCCCAAGACCCAGGGACCAGGGACTACCAAGAGACCCAGTACTTC
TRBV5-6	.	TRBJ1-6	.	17	CASSLAVWGQGTSPLHF	TGTGCCAGCAGCTTGGCGGTGTGGGGTCAGGGGACTTCACCCCTCCACTTT
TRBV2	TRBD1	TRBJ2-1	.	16	CASRGIDRGNYNEQFF	TGTGCCAGCCGGGGGATAGACAGGGGAAACTACAATGAGCAGTTCTTC
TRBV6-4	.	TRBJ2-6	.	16	CASSDVGGSGANVLTF	TGTGCCAGCAGTGACGTCGGGGGCTCTGGGGCCAACGTCCTGACTTTC
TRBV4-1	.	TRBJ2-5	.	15	CASSQAAGGQETQYF	TGCGCCAGCAGCCAAGCGGCAGGGGGGCAAGAGACCCAGTACTTC
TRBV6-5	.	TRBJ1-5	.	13	CASKQGLDQPQHF	TGTGCCAGCAAGCAGGGGTTGGATCAGCCCCAGCATTTT
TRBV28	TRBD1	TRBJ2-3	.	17	CATLMGVRRRGTDTQYF	TGTGCCACCTTGATGGGTGTGCGTCGCAGGGGGACAGATACGCAGTATTTT
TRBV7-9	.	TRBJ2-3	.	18	CASSFKTGPSRGTDTQYF	TGTGCCAGCAGCTTTAAAACAGGACCTTCTAGGGGCACAGATACGCAGTATTTT
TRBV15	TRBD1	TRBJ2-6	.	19	CATSTGQVSSFAGANVLTF	TGTGCCACCAGCACAGGACAGGTGTCCTCTTTCGCTGGGGCCAACGTCCTGACTTTC
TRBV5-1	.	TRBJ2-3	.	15	CASSLAGIRTDTQYF	TGCGCCAGCAGCTTGGCGGGAATTCGCACAGATACGCAGTATTTT
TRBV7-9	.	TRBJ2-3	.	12	CASSQGRDTQYF	TGTGCCAGCAGCCAGGGCCGTGATACGCAGTATTTT
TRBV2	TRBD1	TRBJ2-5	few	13	CASSEEQGAKQYF	TGTGCCAGCAGTGAAGAACAGGGGGCGAAGCAGTACTTC
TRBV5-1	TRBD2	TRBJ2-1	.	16	CASRREGAGGSDEQFF	TGCGCCAGCAGACGGGAAGGAGCGGGAGGGTCCGATGAGCAGTTCTTC
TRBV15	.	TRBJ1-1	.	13	CATSSVPGFGAFF	TGTGCCACCAGCAGTGTCCCAGGGTTCGGAGCTTTCTTT
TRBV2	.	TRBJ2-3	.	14	CASTPTGAGDTQYF	TGTGCCAGCACTCCGACCGGAGCGGGAGATACGCAGTATTTT
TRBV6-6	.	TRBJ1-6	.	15	CASSPGGGNNSPLHF	TGTGCCAGCAGCCCCGGGGGAGGGAATAATTCACCCCTCCACTTT
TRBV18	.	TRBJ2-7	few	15	CASSPYRDKYYEQYF	TGTGCCAGCTCACCCTACCGGGACAAATACTACGAGCAGTACTTC
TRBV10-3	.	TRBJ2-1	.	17	CAISDPRRGQTYNEQFF	TGTGCCATCAGTGATCCCAGGAGAGGGCAGACCTACAATGAGCAGTTCTTC
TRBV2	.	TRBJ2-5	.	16	CASSMEGGRIQETQYF	TGTGCCAGCAGTATGGAGGGGGGGCGAATCCAAGAGACCCAGTACTTC
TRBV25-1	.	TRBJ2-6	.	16	CASSDPATAGANVLTF	TGTGCCAGCAGTGATCCGGCAACAGCTGGGGCCAACGTCCTGACTTTC
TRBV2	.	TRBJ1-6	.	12	CASISYNSPLHF	TGTGCCAGCATATCCTATAATTCACCCCTCCACTTT
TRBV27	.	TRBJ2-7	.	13	CASFPGVGSEQYF	TGTGCCAGCTTCCCCGGGGTGGGGTCCGAGCAGTACTTC
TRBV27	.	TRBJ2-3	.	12	CASRTLGDTQYF	TGTGCCAGCAGGACTCTCGGGGATACGCAGTATTTT
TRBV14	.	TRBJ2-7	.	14	CASSPSGVRYEQYF	TGTGCCAGCAGCCCCTCGGGGGTAAGATACGAGCAGTACTTC
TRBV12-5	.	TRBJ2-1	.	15	CASGLAEGLYNEQFF	TGTGCTAGTGGTTTGGCGGAGGGTCTCTACAATGAGCAGTTCTTC
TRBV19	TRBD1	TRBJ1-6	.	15	CASTTTGTVNSPLHF	TGTGCCAGTACCACCACCGGGACAGTTAATTCACCCCTCCACTTT
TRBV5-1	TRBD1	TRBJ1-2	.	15	CASSLGQRTGYGYTF	TGCGCCAGCAGCTTGGGACAACGGACAGGTTATGGCTACACCTTC
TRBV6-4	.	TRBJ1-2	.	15	CASSDWAGPRGGYTF	TGTGCCAGCAGTGACTGGGCGGGCCCCCGAGGCGGCTACACCTTC
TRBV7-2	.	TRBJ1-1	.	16	CASSFVRALPNTEAFF	TGTGCCAGCAGCTTTGTCAGGGCTTTACCTAACACTGAAGCTTTCTTT
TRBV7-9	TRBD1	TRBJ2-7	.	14	CASSEGALGYEQYF	TGTGCCAGCAGCGAGGGGGCCCTGGGCTACGAGCAGTACTTC
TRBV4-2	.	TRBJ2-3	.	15	CASSPRDTDTDTQYF	TGTGCCAGCAGCCCCCGGGACACGGACACAGATACGCAGTATTTT
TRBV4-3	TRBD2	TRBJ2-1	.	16	CASSQDWTSRYNEQFF	TGCGCCAGCAGCCAAGATTGGACTAGCAGATACAATGAGCAGTTCTTC
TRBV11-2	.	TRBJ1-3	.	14	CASSPLSAGNTIYF	TGTGCCAGCAGCCCCCTCTCAGCTGGAAACACCATATATTTT
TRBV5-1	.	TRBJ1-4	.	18	CASSPERGVSGVNEKLFF	TGCGCCAGCAGCCCCGAGAGGGGTGTTTCAGGGGTTAATGAAAAACTGTTTTTT
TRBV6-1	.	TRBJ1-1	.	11	CASTSDSEAFF	TGTGCCAGCACTTCGGACAGTGAAGCTTTCTTT
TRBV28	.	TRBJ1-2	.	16	CASFLGIRGSGDGYTF	TGTGCCTCGTTCTTGGGGATTCGGGGAAGCGGGGATGGCTACACCTTC
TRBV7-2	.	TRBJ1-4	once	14	CASSLLSGAEKLFF	TGTGCCAGCAGCTTATTGAGCGGGGCTGAAAAACTGTTTTTT
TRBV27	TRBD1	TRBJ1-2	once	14	CASSPYRGNYGYTF	TGTGCCAGCAGTCCCTACAGGGGGAACTATGGCTACACCTTC
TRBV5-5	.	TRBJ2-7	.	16	CASSFPPSQGRDEQYF	TGTGCCAGCAGCTTTCCCCCATCACAGGGCCGGGACGAGCAGTACTTC
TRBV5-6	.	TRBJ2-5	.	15	CASSLRSGLQETQYF	TGTGCCAGCAGCTTGCGAAGCGGACTACAAGAGACCCAGTACTTC